Listed below are T cell receptor beta chains from one sample, sequenced in a study of T cell clonotyping in hematopoietic cell transplantation. Libraries were prepared by immunoSEQ multiplex PCR; TCRdb keeps only in-frame clonotypes and omits some of them. The sample lists 5,500 to 7,500 clones; roughly nine tenths were seen once. Material: peripheral blood mononuclear cells, obtained 180 days after allogeneic stem cell transplant. These receptors were taken from a female patient aged 50-59 years who had an allogeneic stem cell transplant from an unrelated donor, so the T cells may come from the graft donor. Some clones in this sample may be carry-over from other donors' samples. Each CDR3 is given with its conserved first and last residue. A D gene is named only where the DNA matches it firmly.

CDR3 protein,CDR3 DNA,V gene,D gene,J gene
CASSPEGADSTYEQYF,TGTGCCAGCAGCCCCGAGGGGGCGGATAGTACCTACGAGCAGTACTTC,TRBV7-3,TRBD1,TRBJ2-7
CASSLVGNTIYF,TGTGCCAGCAGCTTAGTTGGAAACACCATATATTTT,TRBV7-2,-,TRBJ1-3
CASSVGARGDTQYF,TGTGCCAGCAGTGTAGGGGCCCGGGGAGATACGCAGTATTTT,TRBV2,-,TRBJ2-3
CASRTSGTSYTGELFF,TGTGCCAGCAGAACCTCCGGGACTAGCTACACCGGGGAGCTGTTTTTT,TRBV4-2,TRBD2,TRBJ2-2
CASSPKEGHEQYF,TGCGCCAGCAGCCCTAAGGAGGGTCACGAGCAGTACTTC,TRBV4-1,-,TRBJ2-7
CASSLTGPGAEAFF,TGTGCCAGCAGCTTGACAGGGCCGGGGGCTGAAGCTTTCTTT,TRBV7-8,TRBD1,TRBJ1-1
CASSGTGRSRGYTF,TGTGCCAGCAGTGGGACAGGGAGGAGTCGTGGCTACACCTTC,TRBV25-1,TRBD1,TRBJ1-2
CATSRESEGINQPQHF,TGTGCCACCAGCAGAGAATCGGAGGGCATCAATCAGCCCCAGCATTTT,TRBV15,-,TRBJ1-5
CASSGTGSFHEQYF,TGTGCCAGCAGCGGGACAGGGAGTTTCCACGAGCAGTACTTC,TRBV6-1,TRBD1,TRBJ2-7
CASSRLAGEQYF,TGTGCCAGCAGCAGACTAGCTGGTGAGCAGTACTTC,TRBV27,TRBD2,TRBJ2-7